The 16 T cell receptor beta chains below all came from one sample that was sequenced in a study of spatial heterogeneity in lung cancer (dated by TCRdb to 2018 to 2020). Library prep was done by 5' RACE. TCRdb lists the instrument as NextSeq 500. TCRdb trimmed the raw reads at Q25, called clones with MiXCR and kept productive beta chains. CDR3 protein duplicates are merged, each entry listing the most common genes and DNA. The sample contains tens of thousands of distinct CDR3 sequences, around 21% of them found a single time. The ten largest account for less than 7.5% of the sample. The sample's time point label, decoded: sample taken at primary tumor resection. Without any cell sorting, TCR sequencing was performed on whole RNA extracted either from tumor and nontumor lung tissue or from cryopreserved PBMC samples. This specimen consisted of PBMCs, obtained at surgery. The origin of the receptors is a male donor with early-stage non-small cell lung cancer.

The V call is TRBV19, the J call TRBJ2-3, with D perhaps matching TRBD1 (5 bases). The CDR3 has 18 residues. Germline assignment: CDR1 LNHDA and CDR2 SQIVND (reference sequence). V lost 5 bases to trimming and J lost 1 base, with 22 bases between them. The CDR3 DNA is TGTGCCAGTAGTCCTCCCCAGGGTTTAAAGTATGGCACAGATACGCAGTATTTT. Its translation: CASSPPQGLKYGTDTQYF.

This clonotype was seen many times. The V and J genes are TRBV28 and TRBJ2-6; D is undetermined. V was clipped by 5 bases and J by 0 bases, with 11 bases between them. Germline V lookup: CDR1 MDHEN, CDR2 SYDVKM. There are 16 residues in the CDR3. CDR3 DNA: TGTGCCAGCAGTAGTCTACAGACCTCTGGGGCCAACGTCCTGACTTTC. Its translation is CASSSLQTSGANVLTF.

CDR3 sequence: CASRGQWGVDEQFF. CDR3 bases: TGTGCCAGCAGAGGCCAATGGGGGGTAGATGAGCAGTTCTTC. The chain links TRBV27 to TRBJ2-1; D is perhaps TRBD2 (6 bases). The CDR3 is made up of 14 amino acids. Trimming pared 6 bases from V and 8 bases from J, leaving 17 bases between. In germline, CDR1 is MNHEY, CDR2 SMNVEV (reference sequence).

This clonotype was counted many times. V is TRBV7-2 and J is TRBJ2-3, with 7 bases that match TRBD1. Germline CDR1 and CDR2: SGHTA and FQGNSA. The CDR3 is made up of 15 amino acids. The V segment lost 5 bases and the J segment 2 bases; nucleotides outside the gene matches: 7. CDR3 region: CASSVGQIHTDTQYF. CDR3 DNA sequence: TGTGCCAGCAGCGTGGGACAGATCCACACAGATACGCAGTATTTT.

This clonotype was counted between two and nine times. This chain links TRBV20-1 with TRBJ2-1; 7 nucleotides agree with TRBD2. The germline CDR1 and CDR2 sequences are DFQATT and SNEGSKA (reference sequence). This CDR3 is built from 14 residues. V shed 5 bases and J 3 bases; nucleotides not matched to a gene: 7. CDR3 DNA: TGCAGTGCTCTTGTAGCGGGCCACTACAATGAGCAGTTCTTC. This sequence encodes CSALVAGHYNEQFF.

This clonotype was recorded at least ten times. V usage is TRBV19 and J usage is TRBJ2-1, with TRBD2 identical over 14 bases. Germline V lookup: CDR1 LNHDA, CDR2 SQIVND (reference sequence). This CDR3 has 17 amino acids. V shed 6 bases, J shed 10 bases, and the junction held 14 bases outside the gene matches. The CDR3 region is CASRNPPGTSGSNEQFF. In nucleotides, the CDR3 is TGTGCCAGTAGGAACCCACCCGGGACTAGCGGGAGTAACGAGCAGTTCTTC.

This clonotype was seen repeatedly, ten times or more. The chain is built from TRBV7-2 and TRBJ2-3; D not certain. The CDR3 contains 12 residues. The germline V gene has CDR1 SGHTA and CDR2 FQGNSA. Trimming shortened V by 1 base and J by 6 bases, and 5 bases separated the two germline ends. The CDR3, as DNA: TGTGCCAGCAGCTTAGAAGGGGATACGCAGTATTTT. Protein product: CASSLEGDTQYF. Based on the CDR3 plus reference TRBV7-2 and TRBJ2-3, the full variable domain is GAGVSQSPSNKVTEKGKDVELRCDPISGHTALYWYRQSLGQGLEFLIYFQGNSAPDKSGLPSDRFSAERTGGSVSTLTIQRTQQEDSAVYLCASSLEGDTQYFGPGTRLTVL.

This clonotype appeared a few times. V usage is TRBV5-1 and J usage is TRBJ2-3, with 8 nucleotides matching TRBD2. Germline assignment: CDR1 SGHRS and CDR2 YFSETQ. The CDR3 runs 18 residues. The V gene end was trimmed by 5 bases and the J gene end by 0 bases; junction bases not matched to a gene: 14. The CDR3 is CASSRSSTSGFSTDTQYF. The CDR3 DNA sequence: TGCGCCAGCAGTCGCTCTTCCACTAGCGGATTTAGCACAGATACGCAGTATTTT.

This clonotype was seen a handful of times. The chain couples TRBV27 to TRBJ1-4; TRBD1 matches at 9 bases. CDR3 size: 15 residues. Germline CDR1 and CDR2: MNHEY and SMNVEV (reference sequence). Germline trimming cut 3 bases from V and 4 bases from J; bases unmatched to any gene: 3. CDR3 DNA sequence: TGTGCCAGCAGTTTCGGACAGGGGAATAATGAAAAACTGTTTTTT. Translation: CASSFGQGNNEKLFF.

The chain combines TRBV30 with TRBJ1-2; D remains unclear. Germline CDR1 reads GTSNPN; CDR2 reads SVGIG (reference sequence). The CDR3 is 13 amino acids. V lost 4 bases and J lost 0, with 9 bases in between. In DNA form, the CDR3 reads TGTGCCTGGACCCCAGTGGCTAACTATGGCTACACCTTC. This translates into CAWTPVANYGYTF.

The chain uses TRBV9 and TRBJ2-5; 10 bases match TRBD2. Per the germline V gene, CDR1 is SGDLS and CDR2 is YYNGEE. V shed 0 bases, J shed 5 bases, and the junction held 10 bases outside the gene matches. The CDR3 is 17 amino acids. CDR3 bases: TGTGCCAGCAGCGTAGCCCTAGGACTAGCGGCCGCGGAGACCCAGTACTTC. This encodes CASSVALGLAAAETQYF.

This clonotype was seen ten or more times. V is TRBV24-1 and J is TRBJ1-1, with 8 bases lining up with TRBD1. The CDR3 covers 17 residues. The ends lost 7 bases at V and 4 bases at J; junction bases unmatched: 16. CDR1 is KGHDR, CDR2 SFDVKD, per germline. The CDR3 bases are TGTGCCACCAGGGGCGGGACAGGCGAAACCAAGGGCACTGAAGCTTTCTTT. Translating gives CATRGGTGETKGTEAFF.

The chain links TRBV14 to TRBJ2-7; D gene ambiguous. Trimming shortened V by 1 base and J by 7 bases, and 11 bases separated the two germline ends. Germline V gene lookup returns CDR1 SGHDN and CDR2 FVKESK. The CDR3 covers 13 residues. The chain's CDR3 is CASSQGRLGEQYF. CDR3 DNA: TGTGCCAGCAGCCAAGGACGGCTTGGGGAGCAGTACTTC.

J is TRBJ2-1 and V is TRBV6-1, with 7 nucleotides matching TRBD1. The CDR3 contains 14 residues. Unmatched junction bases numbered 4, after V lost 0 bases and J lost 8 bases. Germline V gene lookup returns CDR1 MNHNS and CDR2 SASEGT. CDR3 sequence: CASSEALQGDEQFF. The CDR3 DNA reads TGTGCCAGCAGTGAAGCGCTTCAGGGGGATGAGCAGTTCTTC.

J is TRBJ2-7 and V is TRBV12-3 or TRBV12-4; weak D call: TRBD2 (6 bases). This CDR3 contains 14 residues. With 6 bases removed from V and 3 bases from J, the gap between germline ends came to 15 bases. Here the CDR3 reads CASSLGTRNYEQYF. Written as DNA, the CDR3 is TGTGCCAGCAGCCTCGGGACTCGGAACTACGAGCAGTACTTC.

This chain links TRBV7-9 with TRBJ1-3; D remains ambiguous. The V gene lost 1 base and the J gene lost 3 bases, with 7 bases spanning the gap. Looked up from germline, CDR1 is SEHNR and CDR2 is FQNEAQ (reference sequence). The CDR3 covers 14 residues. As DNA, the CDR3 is TGTGCCAGCAGCTTAGAGGAATATGGAAACACCATATATTTT. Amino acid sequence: CASSLEEYGNTIYF.